The clone carrying this T cell receptor (beta chain) was recorded a few times. Its antigen is unidentified. The data were obtained in a study of human T cells and chemical hapten exposure. Notes on the study in general: Expanded TCR counts at PT1 were positively correlated with the patch test score.

Unique molecular identifiers were linked by the library to individual cDNA molecules. Each CDR3 protein gets one entry after TCRdb re-called the RACE reads with MiXCR. There are under 450,000 distinct CDR3 sequences in the sample; around 5% occur only once, and about 2.1% lies in the top ten. Noted time point: patch test 1, 2 weeks after DPC sensitization. Sample treatment: therapeutic diphenylcyclopropenone sensitization with weekly scalp DPC. Sample donors consisted of patients with alopecia, aged 18 to 70 years, who were suitable for DPC. It was from unfractionated whole blood that total RNA was extracted. The germline gives CDR1 SGHRS, CDR2 YFSETQ. This CDR3 is built from 15 residues. With 0 bases removed from V and 0 bases from J, the gap between germline ends came to 8 bases.

The chain joins TRBV5-1 to TRBJ2-3, with D hard to call. The specimen comprised whole blood, sampled in connection with sensitization to the hapten diphenylcyclopropenone (DPC). The TCR sequence derives from a woman aged 50 to 60 with alopecia areata. Some clones in this sample may be carry-over from other donors' samples. CDR3 sequence (DNA): TGCGCCAGCAGCTTGGTTGCGTCTAGCACAGATACGCAGTATTTT. It yields the protein CASSLVASSTDTQYF.